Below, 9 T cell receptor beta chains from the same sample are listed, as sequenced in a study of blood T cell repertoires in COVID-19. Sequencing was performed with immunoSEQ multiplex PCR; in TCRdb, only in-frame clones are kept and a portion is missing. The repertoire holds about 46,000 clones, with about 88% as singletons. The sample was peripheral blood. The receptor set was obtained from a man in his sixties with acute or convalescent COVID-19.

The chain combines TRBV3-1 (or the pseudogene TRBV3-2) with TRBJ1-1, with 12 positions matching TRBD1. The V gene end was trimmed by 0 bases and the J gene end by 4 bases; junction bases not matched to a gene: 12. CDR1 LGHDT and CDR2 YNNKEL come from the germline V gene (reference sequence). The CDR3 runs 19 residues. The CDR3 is CASSQDRWGQGARGTEAFF. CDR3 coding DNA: TGTGCCAGCAGCCAAGATCGATGGGGACAGGGGGCGCGGGGCACTGAAGCTTTCTTT.

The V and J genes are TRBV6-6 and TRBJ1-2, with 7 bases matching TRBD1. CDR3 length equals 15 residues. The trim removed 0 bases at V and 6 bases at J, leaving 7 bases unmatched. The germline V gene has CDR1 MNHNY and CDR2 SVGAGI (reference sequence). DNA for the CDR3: TGTGCCAGCAGTTACTCGAGAGGGGGCGCGGATGGCTACACCTTC. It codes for CASSYSRGGADGYTF.

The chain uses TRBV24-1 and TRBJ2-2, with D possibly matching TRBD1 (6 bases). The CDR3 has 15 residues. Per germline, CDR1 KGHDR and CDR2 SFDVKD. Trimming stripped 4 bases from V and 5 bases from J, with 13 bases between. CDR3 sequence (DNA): TGTGCCACCAGTGAGTCAGGGGAAATAACCGGGGAGCTGTTTTTT. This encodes CATSESGEITGELFF.

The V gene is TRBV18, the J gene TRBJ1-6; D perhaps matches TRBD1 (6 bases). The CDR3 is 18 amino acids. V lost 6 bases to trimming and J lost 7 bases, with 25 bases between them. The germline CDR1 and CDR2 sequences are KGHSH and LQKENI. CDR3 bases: TGTGCCAGCTCCCTTTCGCCCGGGACACGTGGCGCAAATTCACCCCTCCACTTT. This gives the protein CASSLSPGTRGANSPLHF.

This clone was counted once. The CDR3 coding sequence is TGTGCCTGGAGCCCACCTAAACCCTACGAGCAGTACTTC. It is translated as CAWSPPKPYEQYF. The rearrangement links TRBV30 to TRBJ2-7; D is undetermined. V was cut by 3 bases and J by 2 bases, with 11 bases left in between. This CDR3 is 13 amino acids long. The germline CDR1 and CDR2 sequences are GTSNPN and SVGIG (reference sequence).

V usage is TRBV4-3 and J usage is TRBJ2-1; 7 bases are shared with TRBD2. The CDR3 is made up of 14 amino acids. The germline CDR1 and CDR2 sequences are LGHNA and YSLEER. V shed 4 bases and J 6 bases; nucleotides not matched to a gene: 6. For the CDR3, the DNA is TGCGCCAGCAGCCGCGGGGGATACGGCAATGAGCAGTTCTTC. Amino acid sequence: CASSRGGYGNEQFF.

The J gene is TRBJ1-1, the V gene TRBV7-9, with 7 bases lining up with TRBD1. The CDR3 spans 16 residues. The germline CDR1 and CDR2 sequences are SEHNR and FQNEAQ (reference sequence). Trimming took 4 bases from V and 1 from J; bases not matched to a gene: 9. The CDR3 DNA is TGTGCCAGCAGCTCCACAGGGGCCTCAGCGAACACTGAAGCTTTCTTT. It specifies CASSSTGASANTEAFF.

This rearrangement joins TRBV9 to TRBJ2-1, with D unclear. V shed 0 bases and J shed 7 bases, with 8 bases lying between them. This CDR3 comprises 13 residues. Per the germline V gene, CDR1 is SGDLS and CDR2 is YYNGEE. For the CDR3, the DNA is TGTGCCAGCAGCGTAGTGGTAGATAATGAGCAGTTCTTC. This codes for CASSVVVDNEQFF.

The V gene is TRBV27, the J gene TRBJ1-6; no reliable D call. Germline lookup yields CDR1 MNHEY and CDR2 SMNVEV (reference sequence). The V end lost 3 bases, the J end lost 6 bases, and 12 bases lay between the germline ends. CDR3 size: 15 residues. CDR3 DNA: TGTGCCAGCAGTTTGGTGACAACTGCTAATTCACCCCTCCACTTT. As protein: CASSLVTTANSPLHF.